This T cell receptor (beta chain) is drawn from a study of CD8 T cells in ankylosing spondylitis. Study findings and constraints: The study identified a TCR beta motif of under ten highly homologous variants that appeared characteristic of ankylosing spondylitis blood.

About this clonotype: Its antigen is not known.

TCRdb called the 5' RACE reads again in MiXCR, with one record for every CDR3 protein. The repertoire holds tens of thousands of distinct CDR3 sequences, around 10% seen once, with approximately 1.5% in the top ten. The source is a male donor with ankylosing spondylitis or in good health (not recorded which). The sequenced sample consisted of blood, either unsorted or a sorted T cell fraction (not recorded which).

CDR3 residues: CASSPGTAYDQPQHF. The CDR3, as DNA: TGTGCCAGCAGTCCCGGGACAGCATATGATCAGCCCCAGCATTTT. The chain combines TRBV12-3 or TRBV12-4 with TRBJ1-5; the match to TRBD1 covers 7 bases. CDR3 size: 15 residues. V gave up 5 bases and J gave up 5 bases; unmatched junction bases: 9.